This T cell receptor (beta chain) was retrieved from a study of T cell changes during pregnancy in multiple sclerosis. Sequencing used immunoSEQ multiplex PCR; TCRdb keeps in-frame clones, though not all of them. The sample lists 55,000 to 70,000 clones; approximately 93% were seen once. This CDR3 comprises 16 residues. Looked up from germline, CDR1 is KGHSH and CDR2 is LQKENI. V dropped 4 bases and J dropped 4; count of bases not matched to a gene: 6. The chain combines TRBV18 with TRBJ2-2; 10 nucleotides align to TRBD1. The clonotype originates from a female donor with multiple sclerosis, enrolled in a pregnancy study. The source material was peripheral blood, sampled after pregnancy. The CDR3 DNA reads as TGTGCCAGCTCACGAGGGGGACAGGGGAGCACCGGGGAGCTGTTTTTT. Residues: CASSRGGQGSTGELFF. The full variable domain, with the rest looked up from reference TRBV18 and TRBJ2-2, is NAGVMQNPRHLVRRRGQEARLRCSPMKGHSHVYWYRQLPEEGLKFMVYLQKENIIDESGMPKERFSAEFPKEGPSILRIQQVVRGDSAAYFCASSRGGQGSTGELFFGEGSRLTVL.